A few counts support the clone carrying this TCR beta chain. Its antigen remains unidentified. The germline CDR1 and CDR2 sequences are MNHEY and SVGEGT. V lost 2 bases and J lost 0, with 11 bases in between. This CDR3 is built from 15 residues. Libraries of TCR beta came from quantitative 5'-RACE with molecular barcodes. TCRdb re-derived calls from the 5' RACE reads in MiXCR, one entry per CDR3 protein. The sample shows 150,000 or so distinct CDR3 sequences, around a tenth of them seen only once. The data belong to a study of CD8 T cells in ankylosing spondylitis. Study-level findings and limits: Within matched ankylosing spondylitis synovial fluid, disease-linked clones were reportedly significantly enriched. Fewer than 10 highly homologous variants formed a TCR beta motif that appeared characteristic of ankylosing spondylitis blood. Previous work reported some of these motif variants in the synovial fluid and blood of reactive arthritis.

V usage is TRBV6-2 or TRBV6-3 and J usage is TRBJ2-7; tentatively, D is TRBD1 (6 bases). The receptor was isolated from a male donor with ankylosing spondylitis or in good health (not recorded which). Sequencing used blood, either unsorted or a sorted T cell fraction (not recorded which). The CDR3 DNA reads as TGTGCCAGCAGTTACGGACAGACAATCTCCTACGAGCAGTACTTC. Translating gives CASSYGQTISYEQYF.